This record concerns one TCR beta chain sequence. Using immunoSEQ multiplex PCR, the repertoire was profiled, and TCRdb retains in-frame clones only, with some absent. The repertoire holds approximately 50,000 clones, with roughly 80% as singletons. The sample comes from a study of identifying expanded T cells in peripheral blood. CDR1 SGHRS and CDR2 YFSETQ come from the germline V gene. V trimming: 4 bases; J trimming: 7 bases; junction bases outside the gene matches: 12. CDR3 length: 16 residues. This sequence joins TRBV5-1 and TRBJ2-1; 9 bases are a match to TRBD1. Sequencing was carried out using blood. The clonotype was recovered from a person between 18 and 69 years old in good health. In nucleotides, the CDR3 is TGCGCCAGCAGCCATTTCGGGACAGGGCGCGAAAATGAGCAGTTCTTC. This codes for CASSHFGTGRENEQFF.